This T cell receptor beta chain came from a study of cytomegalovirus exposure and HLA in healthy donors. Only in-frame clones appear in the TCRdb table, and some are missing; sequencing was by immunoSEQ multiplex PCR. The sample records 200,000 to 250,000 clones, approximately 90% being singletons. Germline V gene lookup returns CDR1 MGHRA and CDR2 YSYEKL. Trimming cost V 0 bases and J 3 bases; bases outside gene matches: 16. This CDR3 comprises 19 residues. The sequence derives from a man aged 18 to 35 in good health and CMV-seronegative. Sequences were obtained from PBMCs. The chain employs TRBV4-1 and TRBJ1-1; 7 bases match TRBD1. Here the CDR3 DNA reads TGCGCCAGCAGCCAAGAAGAGGGTCATACCGGGACAGAGTACACTGAAGCTTTCTTT. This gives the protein CASSQEEGHTGTEYTEAFF.